The T cell receptor beta chain described here comes from a study of T-cell reconstitution after alpha-beta-depleted transplantation in children. General observations from the study: The authors attributed T-cell counts and diversity one year after transplant mostly to newly produced T cells. Reportedly, alpha-beta T cells present about two months post-transplant originated from several hundred expanded clones of graft origin.

In its sample, this clonotype was seen many times. Its antigen is undetermined. Germline V gene sequence: CDR1 SNHLY, CDR2 FYNNEI. Trimming removed 6 bases from V and 7 bases from J, with 18 bases in between. The CDR3 spans 15 residues. Preparation of the TCRbeta library was carried out with unique molecular identifiers. TCRdb used MiXCR to reprocess the PCR reads, holding one entry per CDR3 protein. The data contain around 600,000 distinct CDR3 sequences, under 30% of them singletons. The chain has TRBV2 and TRBJ2-2; D might be TRBD1 (7 bases). This clonotype originated in a boy under three years old who had a stem cell transplant for acute myeloid leukemia, so the T cells may come from the graft donor. Specimen: PBMCs, mostly from graft donor cells, collected 360 days after TCRalphabeta/CD19-depleted stem cell transplant. CDR3 loop: CASRNSAGGIGELFF. CDR3 nucleotide sequence: TGTGCCAGCAGAAATTCGGCAGGGGGGATCGGGGAGCTGTTTTTT.